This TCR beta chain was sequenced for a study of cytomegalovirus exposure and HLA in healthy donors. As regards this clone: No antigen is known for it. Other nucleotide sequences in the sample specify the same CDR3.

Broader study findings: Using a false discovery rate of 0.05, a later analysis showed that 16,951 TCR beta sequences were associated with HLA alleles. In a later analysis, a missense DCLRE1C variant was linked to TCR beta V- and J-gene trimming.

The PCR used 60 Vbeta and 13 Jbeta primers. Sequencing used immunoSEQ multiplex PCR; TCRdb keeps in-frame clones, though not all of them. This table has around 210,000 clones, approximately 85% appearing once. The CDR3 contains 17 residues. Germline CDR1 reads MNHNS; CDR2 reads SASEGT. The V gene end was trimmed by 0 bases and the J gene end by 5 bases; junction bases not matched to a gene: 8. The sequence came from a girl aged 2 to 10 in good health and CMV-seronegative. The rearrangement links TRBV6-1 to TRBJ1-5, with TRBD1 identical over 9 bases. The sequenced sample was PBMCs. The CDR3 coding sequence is TGTGCCAGCAGTGAAGCCCCCCTTACAGGGGGCGATCAGCCCCAGCATTTT. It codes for CASSEAPLTGGDQPQHF.